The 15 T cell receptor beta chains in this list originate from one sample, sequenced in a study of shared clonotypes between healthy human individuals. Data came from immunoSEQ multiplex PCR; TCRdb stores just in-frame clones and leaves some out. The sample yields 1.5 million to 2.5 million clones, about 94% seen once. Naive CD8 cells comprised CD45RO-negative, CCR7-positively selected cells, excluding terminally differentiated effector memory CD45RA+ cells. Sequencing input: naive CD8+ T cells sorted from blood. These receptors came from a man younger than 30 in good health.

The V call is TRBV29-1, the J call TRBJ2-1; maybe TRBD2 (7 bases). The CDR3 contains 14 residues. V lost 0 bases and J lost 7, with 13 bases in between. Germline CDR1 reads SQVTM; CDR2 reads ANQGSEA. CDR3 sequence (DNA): TGCAGCGTTGAAGATCGAGGGGGGGAGAATGAGCAGTTCTTC. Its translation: CSVEDRGGENEQFF.

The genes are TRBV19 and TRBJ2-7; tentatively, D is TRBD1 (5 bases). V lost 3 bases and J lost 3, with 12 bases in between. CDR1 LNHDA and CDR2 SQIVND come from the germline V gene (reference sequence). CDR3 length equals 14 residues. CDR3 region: CASSIAGHNYEQYF. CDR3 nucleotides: TGTGCCAGTAGTATCGCCGGACACAACTACGAGCAGTACTTC.

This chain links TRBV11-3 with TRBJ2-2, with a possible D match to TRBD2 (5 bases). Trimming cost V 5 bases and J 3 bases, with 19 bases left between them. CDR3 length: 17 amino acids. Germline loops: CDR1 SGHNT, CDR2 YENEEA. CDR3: CASSPIESAEYTGELFF. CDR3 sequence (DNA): TGTGCCAGCAGCCCGATAGAGTCAGCGGAGTACACCGGGGAGCTGTTTTTT.

The CDR3 nucleotides read TGTGCCAGCAGCCTCCGACAGACAGATACGCAGTATTTT. This encodes CASSLRQTDTQYF. The rearrangement joins TRBV13 to TRBJ2-3; D perhaps matches TRBD1 (5 bases). Germline values: CDR1 PRHDT, CDR2 FYEKMQ (reference sequence). Trimming took 5 bases from V and 3 from J, leaving 9 bases between them. CDR3 length: 13 amino acids. The full variable domain, with the rest looked up from reference TRBV13 and TRBJ2-3, is AAGVIQSPRHLIKEKRETATLKCYPIPRHDTVYWYQQGPGQDPQFLISFYEKMQSDKGSIPDRFSAQQFSDYHSELNMSSLELGDSALYFCASSLRQTDTQYFGPGTRLTVL.

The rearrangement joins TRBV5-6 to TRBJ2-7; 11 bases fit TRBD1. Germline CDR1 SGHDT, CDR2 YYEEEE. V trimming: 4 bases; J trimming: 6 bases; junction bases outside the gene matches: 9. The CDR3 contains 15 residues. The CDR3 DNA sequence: TGTGCCAGCAGCGGGACAGGGGGTGACCTGGGCGAGCAGTACTTC. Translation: CASSGTGGDLGEQYF.

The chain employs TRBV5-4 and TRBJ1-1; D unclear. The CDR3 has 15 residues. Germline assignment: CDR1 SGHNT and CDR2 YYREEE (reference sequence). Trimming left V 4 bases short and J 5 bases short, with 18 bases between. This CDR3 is CASSALEKGWTEAFF. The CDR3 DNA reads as TGTGCCAGCAGCGCCCTAGAGAAGGGTTGGACTGAAGCTTTCTTT.

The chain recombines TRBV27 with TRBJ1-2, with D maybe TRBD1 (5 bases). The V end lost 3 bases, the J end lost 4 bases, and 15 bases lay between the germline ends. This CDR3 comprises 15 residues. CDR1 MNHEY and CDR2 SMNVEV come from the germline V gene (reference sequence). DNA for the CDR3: TGTGCCAGCAGTTTGTCCCCCGGGACCATCTATGGCTACACCTTC. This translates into CASSLSPGTIYGYTF.

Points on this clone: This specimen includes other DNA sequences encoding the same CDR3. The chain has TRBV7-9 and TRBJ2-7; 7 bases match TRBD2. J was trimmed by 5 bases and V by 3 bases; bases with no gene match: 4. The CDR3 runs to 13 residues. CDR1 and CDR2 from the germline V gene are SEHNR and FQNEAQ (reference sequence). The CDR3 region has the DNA TGTGCCAGCAGCTTGGGGACTATTAACGAGCAGTACTTC. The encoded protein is CASSLGTINEQYF.

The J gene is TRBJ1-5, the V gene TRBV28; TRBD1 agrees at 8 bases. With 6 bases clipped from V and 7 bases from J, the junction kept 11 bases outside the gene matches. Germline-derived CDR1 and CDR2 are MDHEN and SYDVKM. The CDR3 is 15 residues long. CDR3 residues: CASRKQGVMAQPQHF. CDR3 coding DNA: TGTGCCAGCAGGAAACAGGGGGTCATGGCCCAGCCCCAGCATTTT.

CDR3 protein: CASSLQGGPYEQYF. CDR3 sequence (DNA): TGTGCCAGCTCACTCCAGGGAGGCCCCTACGAGCAGTACTTC. The rearrangement uses TRBV18 and TRBJ2-7, with D possibly being TRBD2 (6 bases). The V and J ends lost 4 bases and 2 bases respectively, with 12 bases between them. Germline V CDR1 and CDR2: KGHSH, LQKENI. There are 14 residues in the CDR3.

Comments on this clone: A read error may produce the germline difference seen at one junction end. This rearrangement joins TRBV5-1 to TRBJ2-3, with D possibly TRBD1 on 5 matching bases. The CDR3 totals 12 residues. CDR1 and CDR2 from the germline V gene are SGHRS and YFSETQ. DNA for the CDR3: TGCGCCAGCGGCTTAGGGGCCGATACGCAGTATTTT. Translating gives CASGLGADTQYF.

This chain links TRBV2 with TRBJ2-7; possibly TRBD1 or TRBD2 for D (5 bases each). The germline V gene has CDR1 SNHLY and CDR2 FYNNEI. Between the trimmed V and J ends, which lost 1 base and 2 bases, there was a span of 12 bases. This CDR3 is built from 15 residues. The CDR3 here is CASSEGPGRTYEQYF. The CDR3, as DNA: TGTGCCAGCAGTGAAGGACCGGGACGGACCTACGAGCAGTACTTC.

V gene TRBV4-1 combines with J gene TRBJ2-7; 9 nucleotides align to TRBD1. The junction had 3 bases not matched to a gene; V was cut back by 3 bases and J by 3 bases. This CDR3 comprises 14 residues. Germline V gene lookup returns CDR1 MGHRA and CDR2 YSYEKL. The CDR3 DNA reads TGCGCCAGCAGCCACGCGGGACAGGGCTACGAGCAGTACTTC. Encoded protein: CASSHAGQGYEQYF.

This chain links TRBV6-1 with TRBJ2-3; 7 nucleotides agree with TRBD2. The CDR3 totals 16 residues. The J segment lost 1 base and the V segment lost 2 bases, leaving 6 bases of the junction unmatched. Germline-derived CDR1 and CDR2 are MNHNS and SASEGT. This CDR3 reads CASSELAGEGTDTQYF. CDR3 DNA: TGTGCCAGCAGTGAACTTGCGGGAGAAGGCACAGATACGCAGTATTTT.

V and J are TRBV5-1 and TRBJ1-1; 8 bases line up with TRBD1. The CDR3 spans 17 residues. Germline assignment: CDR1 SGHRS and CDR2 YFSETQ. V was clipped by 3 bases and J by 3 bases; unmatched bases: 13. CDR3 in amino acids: CASSSGDRFLGDTEAFF. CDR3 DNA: TGCGCCAGCAGCTCGGGGGACAGGTTTCTCGGGGACACTGAAGCTTTCTTT.